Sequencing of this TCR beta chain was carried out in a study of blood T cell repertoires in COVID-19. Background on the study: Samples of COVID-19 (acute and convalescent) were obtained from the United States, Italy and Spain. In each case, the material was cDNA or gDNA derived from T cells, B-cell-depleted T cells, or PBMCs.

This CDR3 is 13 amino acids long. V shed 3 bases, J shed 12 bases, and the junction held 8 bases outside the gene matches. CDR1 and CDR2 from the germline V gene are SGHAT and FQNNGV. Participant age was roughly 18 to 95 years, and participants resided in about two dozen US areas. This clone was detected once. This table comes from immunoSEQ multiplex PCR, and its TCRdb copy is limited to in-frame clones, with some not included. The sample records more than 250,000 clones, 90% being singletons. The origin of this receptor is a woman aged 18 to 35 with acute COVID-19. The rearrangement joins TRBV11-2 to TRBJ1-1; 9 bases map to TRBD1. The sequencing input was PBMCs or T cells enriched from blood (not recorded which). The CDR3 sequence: CASSLAGTGRTFF. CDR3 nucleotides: TGTGCCAGCAGCTTGGCAGGGACAGGGAGGACTTTCTTT.